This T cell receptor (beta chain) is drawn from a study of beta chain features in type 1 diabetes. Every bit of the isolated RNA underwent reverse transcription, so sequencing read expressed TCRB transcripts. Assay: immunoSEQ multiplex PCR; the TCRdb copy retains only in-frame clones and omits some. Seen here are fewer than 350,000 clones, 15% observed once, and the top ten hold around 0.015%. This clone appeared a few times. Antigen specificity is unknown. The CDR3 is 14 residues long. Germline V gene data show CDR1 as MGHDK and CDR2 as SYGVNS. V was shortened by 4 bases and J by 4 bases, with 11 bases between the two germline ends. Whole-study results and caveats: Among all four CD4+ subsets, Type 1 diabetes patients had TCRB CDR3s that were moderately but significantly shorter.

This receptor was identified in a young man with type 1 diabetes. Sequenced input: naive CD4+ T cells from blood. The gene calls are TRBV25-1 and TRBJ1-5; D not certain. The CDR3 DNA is TGTGCCAGCAGTGGGGTTCAGGCAAATCAGCCCCAGCATTTT. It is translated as CASSGVQANQPQHF.